This T cell receptor beta chain is from a study of T cell repertoires in cytomegalovirus infection (dated by TCRdb to about 2019). Regarding the study in general: The peptide stimulations were aimed at well-studied HLA-B-restricted epitopes as well as recently identified HLA-C-restricted CMV epitopes, whose presentation resists viral immunomodulation. The HLA type of each donor mattered for the analysis, because public TCR beta signatures pointed to carriage of CMV infection along with the matching HLA type. Summary of the overall study and its limitations: In the ex vivo response, HLA-C-restricted CMV-specific TCR beta clonotypes were dominant, and in two of eight donors the single most frequent clonotype came from this HLA-C-restricted group. Carriers of CMV infection plus the relevant HLA type were discriminated by the cumulative frequency of public TCR beta family members in the study cohort and in an independent approximately 360-donor cohort.

In light of the paper, this sample's treatment or condition label describes: in vitro stimulation with specific CMV peptide epitopes to enrich CMV-specific T cells. Trimming removed 6 bases from V and 7 bases from J; the gene matches leave 12 bases unexplained. The CDR1 and CDR2 encoded by the germline V gene are SGHVS and FQNEAQ. The CDR3 runs 15 residues from the cysteine to the phenylalanine. Only the CDR3 region is kept as DNA, spanning 45 bases read in frame from base 1. This clonotype was counted only a few times. Which antigen it targets is not known. No quality values exist for individual bases; no much larger clone is one base distant. Sequencing used an Illumina HiSeq 1500. Using fastp at Q25 and MiXCR, TCRdb reprocessed the public reads and kept productive beta chains. CDR3 protein duplicates are merged, each entry listing the most common genes and DNA. The sample contains around 49,000 distinct CDR3 sequences, more than 15% of them found a single time. In total, the top ten clones hold about 25% of the sample.

Sample: CD8+ T cells from cultured PBMCs, taken from culture after CMV antigen stimulation. The sequence came from a human donor in good health (CMV status not recorded). Some clones in this sample may be carry-over from other donors' samples. Recombination connected TRBV7-8 to TRBJ2-1, and 7 junction bases match TRBD2. The DNA reads TGTGCCAGCAGTAGGTCGAGGGAGGGCCGTAATGAGCAGTTCTTC. Translated, this is CASSRSREGRNEQFF. Extended through the reference TRBV7-8 and TRBJ2-1 proteins, this CDR3 yields the full variable domain: GAGVSQSPRYKVAKRGQDVALRCDPISGHVSLFWYQQALGQGPEFLTYFQNEAQLDKSGLPSDRFFAERPEGSVSTLKIQRTQQEDSAVYLCASSRSREGRNEQFFGPGTRLTVL.